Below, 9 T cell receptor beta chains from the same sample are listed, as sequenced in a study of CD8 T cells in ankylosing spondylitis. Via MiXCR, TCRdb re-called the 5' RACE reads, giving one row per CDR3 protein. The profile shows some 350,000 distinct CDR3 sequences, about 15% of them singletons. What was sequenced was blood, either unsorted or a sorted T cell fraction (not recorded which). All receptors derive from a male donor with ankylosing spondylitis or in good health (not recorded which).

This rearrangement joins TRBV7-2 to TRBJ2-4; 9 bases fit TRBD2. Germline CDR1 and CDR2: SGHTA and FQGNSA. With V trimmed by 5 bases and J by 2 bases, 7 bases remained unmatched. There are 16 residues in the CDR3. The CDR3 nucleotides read TGTGCCAGCAGCCTAGAGCGGGGGGCTTCCAAAAACATTCAGTACTTC. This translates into CASSLERGASKNIQYF.

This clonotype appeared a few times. CDR3 region: CASSPGTGRTTEAFF. The CDR3 region has the DNA TGTGCCAGCAGCCCCGGGACAGGACGAACAACTGAAGCTTTCTTT. This chain connects TRBV7-9 to TRBJ1-1; TRBD1 agrees at 8 bases. The length of the CDR3 is 15 residues. Germline CDR1 and CDR2: SEHNR and FQNEAQ (reference sequence). With 5 bases clipped from V and 5 bases from J, the junction kept 10 bases outside the gene matches. Using reference TRBV7-9 and TRBJ1-1 for the parts outside the CDR3, the full variable domain is DTGVSQNPRHKITKRGQNVTFRCDPISEHNRLYWYRQTLGQGPEFLTYFQNEAQLEKSRLLSDRFSAERPKGSFSTLEIQRTEQGDSAMYLCASSPGTGRTTEAFFGQGTRLTVV.

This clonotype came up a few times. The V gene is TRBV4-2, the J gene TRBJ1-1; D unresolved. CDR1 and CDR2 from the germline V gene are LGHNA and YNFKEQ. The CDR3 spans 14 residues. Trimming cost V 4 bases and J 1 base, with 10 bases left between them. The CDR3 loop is CASSPVGSNTEAFF. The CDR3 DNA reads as TGTGCCAGCAGCCCGGTAGGTTCGAACACTGAAGCTTTCTTT.

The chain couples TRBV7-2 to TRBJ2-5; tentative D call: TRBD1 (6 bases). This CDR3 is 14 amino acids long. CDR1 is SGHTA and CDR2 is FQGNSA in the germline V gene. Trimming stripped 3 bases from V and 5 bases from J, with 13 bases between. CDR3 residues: CASSLLFRGETQYF. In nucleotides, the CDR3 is TGTGCCAGCAGCTTGTTATTCAGGGGTGAGACCCAGTACTTC.

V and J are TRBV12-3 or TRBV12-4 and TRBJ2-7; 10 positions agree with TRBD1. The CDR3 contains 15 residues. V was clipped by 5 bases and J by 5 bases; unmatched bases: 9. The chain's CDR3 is CASSPTGGSKHEQYF. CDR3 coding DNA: TGTGCCAGCAGTCCGACAGGGGGCTCAAAACACGAGCAGTACTTC.

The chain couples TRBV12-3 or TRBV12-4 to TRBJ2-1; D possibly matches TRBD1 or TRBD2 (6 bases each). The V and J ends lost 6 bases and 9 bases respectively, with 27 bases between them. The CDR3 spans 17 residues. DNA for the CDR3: TGTGCCAGCAGCCAACGGCTCGGGGGCGTCTTAGGTAGTGAGCAGTTCTTC. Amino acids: CASSQRLGGVLGSEQFF.

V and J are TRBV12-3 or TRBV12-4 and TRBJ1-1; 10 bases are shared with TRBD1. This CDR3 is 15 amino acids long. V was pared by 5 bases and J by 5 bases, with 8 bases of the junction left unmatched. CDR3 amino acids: CASSSPGTGETEAFF. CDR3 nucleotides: TGTGCCAGCAGTAGCCCCGGGACAGGGGAGACTGAAGCTTTCTTT.

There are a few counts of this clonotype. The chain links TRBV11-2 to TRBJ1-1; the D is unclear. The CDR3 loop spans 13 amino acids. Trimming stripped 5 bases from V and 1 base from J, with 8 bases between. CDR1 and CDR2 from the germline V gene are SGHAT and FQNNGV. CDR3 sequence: CASSPNSNTEAFF. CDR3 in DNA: TGTGCCAGCAGCCCCAATTCGAACACTGAAGCTTTCTTT.

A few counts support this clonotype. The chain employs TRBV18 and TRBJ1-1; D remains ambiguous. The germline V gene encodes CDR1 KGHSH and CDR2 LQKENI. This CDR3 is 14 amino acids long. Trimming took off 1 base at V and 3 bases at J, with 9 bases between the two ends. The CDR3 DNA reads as TGTGCCAGCTCACCACAGGGAGGAGACACTGAAGCTTTCTTT. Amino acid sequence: CASSPQGGDTEAFF.